This T cell receptor beta chain came from a study of tumor-infiltrating lymphocytes in primary liver carcinoma. Turning to the study itself: Patients comprised men and women whose ages fell between 30 and 69 years.

About this clonotype: The target antigen is unknown.

Joint extraction of RNA and DNA used roughly 18-34 mg of bulk tissue that was unsorted. The template, roughly 0.45 ug total RNA, yielded TCR beta cDNA made with a constant-region primer. Generation of the TCR beta libraries relied on three nested multiplex PCR rounds using slightly modified ARM-PCR. The first two PCR rounds, nine to ten cycles each, used TRBV1-TRBV30 forward primers and a C-beta reverse primer. A single record per CDR3 protein comes from TCRdb applying MiXCR to the multiplex PCR reads. The repertoire holds approximately 73,000 distinct CDR3 sequences, with about two thirds as singletons. Findings of the study overall: Less overlap was seen in tumor-adjacent and tumor-blood pairs than in tumor region pairs.

Trimming at V came to 3 bases and at J to 8 bases, leaving 4 bases not matched to a gene. CDR1 is SQVTM, CDR2 ANQGSEA, per germline. The CDR3 loop spans 13 amino acids. This sequence originates from an older woman with primary liver carcinoma and hepatitis B virus infection. The rearrangement uses TRBV29-1 and TRBJ2-2; TRBD2 matches at 9 bases. The sample taken for sequencing was liver tumor tissue from sampling region 4. Stated subset: tumor region T4, right-lateral pole. The CDR3 nucleotides are TGCAGCGTTGACGCTAGCGGGGCAGGGGAGCTGTTTTTT. As protein: CSVDASGAGELFF.